This T cell receptor beta chain derives from a study of human T cells and chemical hapten exposure. Study information: It was small differences in pooled library volume that mainly caused per-sample TCR yields to vary. Overall study results and limits: There was no change with DPC sensitization in TCRs above 1 in 1000 frequency.

Time point given: healthy volunteer bleed at 2 weeks. It was unfractionated whole blood from which total RNA was extracted. With respect to this clonotype: What it recognizes is unknown.

The germline V gene encodes CDR1 ENHRY and CDR2 SYGVKD. Germline trimming cut 0 bases from V and 3 bases from J; bases unmatched to any gene: 12. CDR3 length: 18 amino acids. Separate cDNA molecules received unique molecular identifiers, which the library attached to them. Original processing methods: Sequenced samples showed a median of approximately 100,000 TCRs each, with counts running from around 25,000 to 690,000. TCRdb used MiXCR to reprocess the RACE reads, holding one entry per CDR3 protein. These V and J calls originate from TCRdb's pipeline instead of the authors' own analysis. The sample lists about 130,000 distinct CDR3 sequences, approximately 9.5% occurring once.

Sequenced input: whole blood. This clonotype was obtained from a male donor in good health. Some clones in this sample may be carry-over from other donors' samples. The chain carries TRBV10-3 and TRBJ2-3; 7 nucleotides match TRBD1. The DNA of the CDR3 is TGTGCCATCAGTGAGTCGCGGGTGACAGGGACGAGAACAGATACGCAGTATTTT. The encoded protein is CAISESRVTGTRTDTQYF.